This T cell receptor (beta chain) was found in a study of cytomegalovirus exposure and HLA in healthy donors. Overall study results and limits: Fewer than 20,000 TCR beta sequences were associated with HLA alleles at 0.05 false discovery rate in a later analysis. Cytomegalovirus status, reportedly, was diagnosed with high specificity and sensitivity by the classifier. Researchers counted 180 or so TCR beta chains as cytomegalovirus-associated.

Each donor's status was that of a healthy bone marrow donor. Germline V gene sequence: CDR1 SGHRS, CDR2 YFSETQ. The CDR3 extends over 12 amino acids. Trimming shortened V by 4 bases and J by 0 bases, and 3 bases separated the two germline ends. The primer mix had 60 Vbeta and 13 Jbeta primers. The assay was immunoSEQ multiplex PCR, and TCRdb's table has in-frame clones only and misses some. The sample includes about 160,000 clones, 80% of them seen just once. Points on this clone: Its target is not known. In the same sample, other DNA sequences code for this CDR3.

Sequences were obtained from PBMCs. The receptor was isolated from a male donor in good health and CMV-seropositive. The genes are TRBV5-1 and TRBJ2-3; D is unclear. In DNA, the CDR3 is TGCGCCAGCAGCCTTAGCACAGATACGCAGTATTTT. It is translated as CASSLSTDTQYF.